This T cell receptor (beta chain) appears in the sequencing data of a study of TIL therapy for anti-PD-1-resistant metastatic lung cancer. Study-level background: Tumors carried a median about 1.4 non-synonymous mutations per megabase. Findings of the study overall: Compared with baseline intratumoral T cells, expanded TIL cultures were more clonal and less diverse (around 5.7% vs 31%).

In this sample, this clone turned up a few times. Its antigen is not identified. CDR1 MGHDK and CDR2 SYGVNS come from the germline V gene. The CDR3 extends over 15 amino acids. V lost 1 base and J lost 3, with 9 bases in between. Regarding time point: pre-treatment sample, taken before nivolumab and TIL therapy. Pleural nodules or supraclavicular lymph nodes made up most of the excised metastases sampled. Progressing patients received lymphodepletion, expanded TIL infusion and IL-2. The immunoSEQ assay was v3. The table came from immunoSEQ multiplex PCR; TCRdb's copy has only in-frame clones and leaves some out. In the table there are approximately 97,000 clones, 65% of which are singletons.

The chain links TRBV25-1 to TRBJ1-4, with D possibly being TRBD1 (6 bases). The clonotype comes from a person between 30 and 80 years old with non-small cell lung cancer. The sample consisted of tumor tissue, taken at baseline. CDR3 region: CASSELGGPNEKLFF. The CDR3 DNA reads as TGTGCCAGCAGTGAATTAGGGGGACCTAATGAAAAACTGTTTTTT.